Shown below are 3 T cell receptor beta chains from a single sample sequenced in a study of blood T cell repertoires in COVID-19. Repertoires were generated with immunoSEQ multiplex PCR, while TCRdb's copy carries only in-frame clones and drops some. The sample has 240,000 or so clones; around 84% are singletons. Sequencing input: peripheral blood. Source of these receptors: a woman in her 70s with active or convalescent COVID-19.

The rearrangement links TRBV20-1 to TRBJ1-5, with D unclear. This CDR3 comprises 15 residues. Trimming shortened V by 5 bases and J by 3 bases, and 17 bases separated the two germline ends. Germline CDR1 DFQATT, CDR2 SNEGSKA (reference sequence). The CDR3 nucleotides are TGCAGTGCTCGTGAGATGGGAGGCCTCAATCAGCCCCAGCATTTT. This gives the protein CSAREMGGLNQPQHF.

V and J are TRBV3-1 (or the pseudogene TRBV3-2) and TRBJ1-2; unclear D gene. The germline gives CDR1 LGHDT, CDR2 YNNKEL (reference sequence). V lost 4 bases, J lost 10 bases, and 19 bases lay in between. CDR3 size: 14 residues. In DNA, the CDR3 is TGTGCCAGCAGCCGAGGGATAGCCCTAGGACCCTACACCTTC. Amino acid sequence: CASSRGIALGPYTF.

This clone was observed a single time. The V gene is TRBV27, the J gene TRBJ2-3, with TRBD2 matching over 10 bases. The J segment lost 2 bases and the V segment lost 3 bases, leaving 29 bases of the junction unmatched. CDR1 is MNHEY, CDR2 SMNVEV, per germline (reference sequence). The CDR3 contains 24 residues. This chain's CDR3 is CASSFLRTGRWASGGRHHTDTQYF. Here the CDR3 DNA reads TGTGCCAGCAGTTTCCTAAGGACAGGGAGGTGGGCTAGCGGGGGCCGCCACCACACAGATACGCAGTATTTT.